This T cell receptor beta chain was sequenced during a study of blood T cell repertoires in COVID-19. Germline V gene sequence: CDR1 SGDLS, CDR2 YYNGEE. The CDR3 is made up of 14 amino acids. Trimming took 4 bases from V and 9 from J, leaving 20 bases between them. Categorization into cohorts depended on clinical history that participants reported. Some clones are missing from TCRdb's copy, which holds only in-frame ones; the method was immunoSEQ multiplex PCR. The sample shows under 200,000 clones, about 85% of them seen only once. This clone was counted a few times. This receptor was identified in a middle-aged woman with acute COVID-19. This chain uses TRBV9 with TRBJ2-7, with D possibly being TRBD1 (6 bases). Source material: PBMCs or T cells enriched from blood (not recorded which). Here the CDR3 DNA reads TGTGCCAGCAGCTTCAAAGAAGAGGGGGTGCCGCAGTACTTC. It specifies CASSFKEEGVPQYF.